The 19 T cell receptor beta chains below come from one sample, sequenced in a study of Ad26.COV2.S vaccination and SARS-CoV-2 variants. The method was immunoSEQ multiplex PCR; TCRdb's version includes in-frame clones alone and lacks a portion of them. Altogether roughly 320,000 clones are present, around four fifths being singletons, with the ten largest covering 2.1%. The treatment here: around 19 received Ad26.COV2.S at low or high dose, single or two shots; about 5 received placebo; per-sample allocation not given. Sampling occurred on day 63 after the first vaccine or placebo injection. The specimen comprised peripheral blood, sampled in a trial of Ad26.COV2.S vaccine versus placebo. All receptors derive from a person between 18 and 60 years old who received the Ad26.COV2.S COVID-19 vaccine or a placebo.

Turning to this clone: Within the sample, other DNA sequences also encode this same CDR3. The chain has TRBV7-6 and TRBJ2-7, with 9 bases aligning to TRBD1. CDR3 length equals 15 residues. Germline values: CDR1 SGHVS, CDR2 FNYEAQ. V was clipped by 3 bases and J by 4 bases; unmatched bases: 7. The DNA of the CDR3 is TGTGCCAGCAGCTTGGAGGACAGGGGCAGTTACGAGCAGTACTTC. The encoded protein is CASSLEDRGSYEQYF.

The CDR3 DNA is TGTGCCAGCAGCGTGGGGTTGGGTTCAACTAATGAAAAACTGTTTTTT. It codes for CASSVGLGSTNEKLFF. The genes are TRBV9 and TRBJ1-4; D call uncertain. Trimming shortened V by 2 bases and J by 0 bases, and 11 bases separated the two germline ends. CDR3 length: 16 residues. Germline CDR1 SGDLS, CDR2 YYNGEE. Based on the CDR3 plus reference TRBV9 and TRBJ1-4, the full variable domain is DSGVTQTPKHLITATGQRVTLRCSPRSGDLSVYWYQQSLDQGLQFLIQYYNGEERAKGNILERFSAQQFPDLHSELNLSSLELGDSALYFCASSVGLGSTNEKLFFGSGTQLSVL.

The genes are TRBV3-1 (or the pseudogene TRBV3-2) and TRBJ2-7, with a possible D match to TRBD2 (6 bases). This CDR3 has 17 residues. Trimming took 1 base from V and 6 from J, leaving 22 bases between them. From germline, CDR1 is LGHDT and CDR2 YNNKEL (reference sequence). CDR3 sequence reads: CASSQAPGLASRSEQYF. CDR3 DNA sequence: TGTGCCAGCAGCCAAGCCCCGGGACTGGCATCGAGAAGCGAGCAGTACTTC.

This clone was found a few times. Written as DNA, the CDR3 is TGTGCCTGGGGGTCGGATAGCAATCAGCCCCAGCATTTT. The encoded protein is CAWGSDSNQPQHF. This rearrangement joins TRBV30 to TRBJ1-5; no firm D call. CDR1 is GTSNPN and CDR2 is SVGIG in the germline V gene (reference sequence). Trimming took 5 bases from V and 0 from J, leaving 8 bases between them. The CDR3 has 13 amino acids.

The V gene is TRBV5-1, the J gene TRBJ1-1; TRBD1 might be the D (5 bases). Germline CDR1 reads SGHRS; CDR2 reads YFSETQ. This CDR3 has 16 amino acids. With 1 base removed from V and 5 bases from J, the gap between germline ends came to 18 bases. The CDR3 DNA is TGCGCCAGCAGCTTGACTGTTGACCCAGGGAGGACTGAAGCTTTCTTT. Its translation is CASSLTVDPGRTEAFF. Using reference TRBV5-1 and TRBJ1-1 for the parts outside the CDR3, the full variable domain is KAGVTQTPRYLIKTRGQQVTLSCSPISGHRSVSWYQQTPGQGLQFLFEYFSETQRNKGNFPGRFSGRQFSNSRSEMNVSTLELGDSALYLCASSLTVDPGRTEAFFGQGTRLTVV.

CDR3 loop: CASSKDRGRHLDTQYF. The DNA of the CDR3 is TGTGCCAGTAGTAAAGACAGGGGGCGGCATTTAGATACGCAGTATTTT. V and J are TRBV19 and TRBJ2-3, with 10 positions matching TRBD1. CDR3 length: 16 amino acids. J was trimmed by 5 bases and V by 4 bases; bases with no gene match: 9. Germline V gene data show CDR1 as LNHDA and CDR2 as SQIVND (reference sequence).

V gene TRBV30 combines with J gene TRBJ1-2; D ambiguous. The V gene's germline CDR1 is GTSNPN and CDR2 SVGIG (reference sequence). Trimming took 3 bases from V and 5 from J, leaving 22 bases between them. The CDR3 is 16 residues long. The DNA for the CDR3 is TGTGCCTGGAGCGACCCCCCTCGTAGGGATCCATATGGCTACACCTTC. It is translated as CAWSDPPRRDPYGYTF.

This clone was observed a single time. The chain joins TRBV5-1 to TRBJ2-1; D is possibly TRBD1 (5 bases). This CDR3 region has 15 residues. Germline V gene data show CDR1 as SGHRS and CDR2 as YFSETQ. Deletions cut 0 bases from V and 10 bases from J, with 17 bases between. The CDR3 region is CASSLGQGLQYEQFF. In nucleotides, the CDR3 is TGCGCCAGCAGCTTGGGGCAGGGATTGCAATACGAGCAGTTCTTC.

V gene TRBV13 combines with J gene TRBJ2-7; tentatively, D is TRBD1 (5 bases). The CDR3 runs to 13 residues. CDR1 is PRHDT and CDR2 is FYEKMQ in the germline V gene (reference sequence). V was cut by 5 bases and J by 5 bases, with 13 bases left in between. The CDR3: CASSRAGIHEQYF. For the CDR3, the DNA is TGTGCCAGCAGCAGGGCAGGGATCCACGAGCAGTACTTC. The full variable domain, with the rest looked up from reference TRBV13 and TRBJ2-7, is AAGVIQSPRHLIKEKRETATLKCYPIPRHDTVYWYQQGPGQDPQFLISFYEKMQSDKGSIPDRFSAQQFSDYHSELNMSSLELGDSALYFCASSRAGIHEQYFGPGTRLTVT.

This clone was detected only a few times. The genes are TRBV4-2 and TRBJ2-7; D not certain. This CDR3 comprises 14 residues. The germline V gene has CDR1 LGHNA and CDR2 YNFKEQ. Trimming left V 1 base short and J 0 bases short, with 7 bases between. CDR3 nucleotide sequence: TGTGCCAGCAGCCAAGTACAGCCCTCCTACGAGCAGTACTTC. Its protein product is CASSQVQPSYEQYF.

The rearrangement joins TRBV19 to TRBJ2-4; D is perhaps TRBD1 (6 bases). The CDR3 extends over 17 amino acids. Germline loops: CDR1 LNHDA, CDR2 SQIVND (reference sequence). The V and J ends lost 5 bases and 4 bases respectively, with 21 bases between them. CDR3 DNA: TGTGCCAGTAGTGACAGGAAGGGACCTCCGATTAAAAACATTCAGTACTTC. It codes for CASSDRKGPPIKNIQYF.

This clone was detected only a few times. The chain couples TRBV14 to TRBJ1-4; a weak D match, TRBD1 (5 bases). This CDR3 contains 19 residues. The germline V gene has CDR1 SGHDN and CDR2 FVKESK. V was shortened by 1 base and J by 4 bases, with 22 bases between the two germline ends. Here the CDR3 reads CASSQARPGGSGGNEKLFF. The CDR3 bases are TGTGCCAGCAGCCAAGCCCGGCCGGGGGGGTCAGGTGGTAATGAAAAACTGTTTTTT. Combining the CDR3 with reference TRBV14 and TRBJ1-4 gives the whole variable domain EAGVTQFPSHSVIEKGQTVTLRCDPISGHDNLYWYRRVMGKEIKFLLHFVKESKQDESGMPNNRFLAERTGGTYSTLKVQPAELEDSGVYFCASSQARPGGSGGNEKLFFGSGTQLSVL.

This sequence joins TRBV15 and TRBJ1-2, with D possibly being TRBD1 (6 bases). CDR1 and CDR2 from the germline V gene are LNHNV and YYDKDF (reference sequence). The CDR3 totals 14 residues. V gave up 4 bases and J gave up 4 bases, with 13 bases separating them. The CDR3 protein is CATSTGEGFYGYTF. Here the CDR3 DNA reads TGTGCCACCAGCACAGGGGAGGGGTTCTATGGCTACACCTTC.

The rearrangement joins TRBV7-9 to TRBJ2-3, with 15 nucleotides matching TRBD2. The CDR3 totals 17 residues. The V gene end was trimmed by 6 bases and the J gene end by 4 bases; junction bases not matched to a gene: 8. CDR1 and CDR2 (germline): SEHNR, FQNEAQ (reference sequence). CDR3 nucleotide sequence: TGTGCCAGCAGTCCCTGGACTAGCGGGGGGGTGGCAGATACGCAGTATTTT. It yields the protein CASSPWTSGGVADTQYF.

The V gene is TRBV7-9, the J gene TRBJ1-4; 9 nucleotides agree with TRBD1. The CDR3 consists of 15 residues. Germline CDR1 is SEHNR and CDR2 is FQNEAQ (reference sequence). The junction had 5 bases not matched to a gene; V was cut back by 2 bases and J by 7 bases. CDR3 sequence reads: CASSLMGQGAEKLFF. CDR3 bases: TGTGCCAGCAGCTTAATGGGACAGGGAGCTGAAAAACTGTTTTTT.

This chain links TRBV21-1 with TRBJ1-1. TRBV21-1 constitutes a pseudogene. The CDR3 runs to 14 residues. CDR3 sequence: CASSKGEQNTEAFF. CDR3 nucleotides: TGTGCCAGCAGCAAAGGCGAGCAGAACACTGAAGCTTTCTTT.

The genes are TRBV18 and TRBJ2-5; D gene unclear. CDR3 size: 14 residues. The ends were cut back, 5 bases at V and 4 bases at J, with 14 bases in the middle. The germline gives CDR1 KGHSH, CDR2 LQKENI. The CDR3 is CASSTPGPTETQYF. The CDR3 DNA sequence: TGTGCCAGCTCAACTCCGGGTCCGACAGAGACCCAGTACTTC.

This chain links TRBV27 with TRBJ2-7, with 9 bases fitting TRBD1. The CDR3 spans 13 residues. V shed 3 bases, J shed 6 bases, and the junction held 3 bases outside the gene matches. CDR1 MNHEY and CDR2 SMNVEV come from the germline V gene (reference sequence). The CDR3 coding sequence is TGTGCCAGCAGTTTGGGACAGGGAGTCGAGCAGTACTTC. Translated: CASSLGQGVEQYF.

J is TRBJ2-2 and V is TRBV7-3; D call uncertain. Trimming shortened V by 7 bases and J by 1 base, and 10 bases separated the two germline ends. CDR1 is SGHTA and CDR2 is FQGTGA in the germline V gene. This CDR3 contains 14 residues. CDR3 DNA: TGTGCCAGCAAGTATGGCCAGAACACCGGGGAGCTGTTTTTT. Protein sequence: CASKYGQNTGELFF.